Listed here are 15 T cell receptor beta chains from one sample, sequenced in a study of T-cell memory formation after mild COVID-19. TCRdb fed the 5' RACE reads into MiXCR, producing one record per CDR3 protein. The top ten clones hold approximately 3.8% of a sample with 150,000 to 200,000 distinct CDR3 sequences, roughly 12% of them seen once. Sequences were obtained from PBMCs or a T cell subset sorted from them (not recorded which). Source of these receptors: a man aged 18 to 29 who had mild COVID-19 (a few samples of this study predate the infection). Cell type and time point are not known.

This clonotype was seen a handful of times. The V gene is TRBV18, the J gene TRBJ2-4; 7 bases align to TRBD2. The V gene's germline CDR1 is KGHSH and CDR2 LQKENI. The trim removed 1 base at V and 4 bases at J, leaving 10 bases unmatched. This CDR3 spans 17 amino acids. The CDR3: CASSPRSLAVRKNIQYF. For the CDR3, the DNA is TGTGCCAGCTCACCACGGTCCCTAGCGGTACGGAAAAACATTCAGTACTTC. The whole variable domain, remainder taken from reference TRBV18 and TRBJ2-4, is NAGVMQNPRHLVRRRGQEARLRCSPMKGHSHVYWYRQLPEEGLKFMVYLQKENIIDESGMPKERFSAEFPKEGPSILRIQQVVRGDSAAYFCASSPRSLAVRKNIQYFGAGTRLSVL.

The chain couples TRBV4-1 to TRBJ1-1; the D is unclear. With 1 base removed from V and 4 bases from J, the gap between germline ends came to 10 bases. Per germline, CDR1 MGHRA and CDR2 YSYEKL. The CDR3 has 14 amino acids. The CDR3 bases are TGCGCCAGCAGCCAAGCGGCCAGAGCCACTGAAGCTTTCTTT. Translating it yields CASSQAARATEAFF.

This clonotype appeared a few times. The chain recombines TRBV7-8 with TRBJ2-2, with 9 bases aligning to TRBD1. The germline V gene encodes CDR1 SGHVS and CDR2 FQNEAQ. The junction had 7 bases not matched to a gene; V was cut back by 5 bases and J by 6 bases. This CDR3 has 15 amino acids. The CDR3 DNA sequence: TGTGCCAGCAGCGTATACAGGGGGCTGGCCGGGGAGCTGTTTTTT. Amino acids: CASSVYRGLAGELFF.

This clonotype was found a few times. The chain couples TRBV10-3 to TRBJ1-2; perhaps TRBD1 as D (5 bases). Germline values: CDR1 ENHRY, CDR2 SYGVKD. CDR3 length equals 13 residues. The V and J ends lost 3 bases and 2 bases respectively, with 7 bases between them. Here the CDR3 DNA reads TGTGCCATCAGTGACAGGGAAAACTATGGCTACACCTTC. Its protein product is CAISDRENYGYTF.

This sequence joins TRBV7-3 and TRBJ1-1, with D perhaps TRBD1 (6 bases). V dropped 8 bases and J dropped 3 bases, with 10 bases sitting between them. Germline values: CDR1 SGHTA, CDR2 FQGTGA. The CDR3 covers 12 residues. The CDR3 region is CASSGHYTEAFF. CDR3 coding DNA: TGTGCCAGCTCGGGACACTACACTGAAGCTTTCTTT.

The chain joins TRBV6-6 to TRBJ1-5; D unresolved. The CDR3 covers 12 residues. V was clipped by 6 bases and J by 6 bases, with 9 bases between them. Germline V gene lookup returns CDR1 MNHNY and CDR2 SVGAGI (reference sequence). The CDR3 DNA is TGTGCCAGCAGCCTCGACACTCAGCCCCAGCATTTT. Its translation: CASSLDTQPQHF.

The chain combines TRBV5-1 with TRBJ2-2, with D possibly being TRBD1 (6 bases). The germline V gene has CDR1 SGHRS and CDR2 YFSETQ. V lost 2 bases to trimming and J lost 0 bases, with 11 bases between them. The CDR3 has 16 residues. The DNA of the CDR3 is TGCGCCAGCAGCTTTCGGGACATGACGAACACCGGGGAGCTGTTTTTT. This translates into CASSFRDMTNTGELFF.

The chain is built from TRBV7-8 and TRBJ2-5; 10 bases line up with TRBD1. Germline V gene lookup returns CDR1 SGHVS and CDR2 FQNEAQ. The length of the CDR3 is 15 residues. With V trimmed by 5 bases and J by 4 bases, 7 bases remained unmatched. CDR3 loop: CASSPPGQGRETQYF. DNA of the CDR3: TGTGCCAGCAGCCCTCCGGGACAGGGGCGAGAGACCCAGTACTTC.

J is TRBJ1-1 and V is TRBV7-2, with TRBD1 as a possible D gene (6 bases). V was clipped by 2 bases and J by 0 bases, with 10 bases between them. Germline V gene sequence: CDR1 SGHTA, CDR2 FQGNSA. The CDR3 runs to 15 residues. The CDR3 region is CASSLRGTLNTEAFF. As DNA, the CDR3 is TGTGCCAGCAGCTTACGGGGGACACTGAACACTGAAGCTTTCTTT.

Concerning this clonotype: Relative to the germline gene, one junction end is altered; a read error may explain this. The V and J genes are TRBV7-8 and TRBJ2-3, with TRBD2 matching 9 bases. The germline gives CDR1 SGHVS, CDR2 FQNEAQ. The CDR3 is made up of 15 amino acids. DNA of the CDR3: TGTGCCAGCAGCACATTCGGGACTAGCAGAGATACGCAGTATTTT. Protein: CASSTFGTSRDTQYF.

This clonotype was detected ten times or more. This sequence joins TRBV10-1 and TRBJ2-7, with no clear D. With 0 bases removed from V and 4 bases from J, the gap between germline ends came to 4 bases. The CDR3 sequence is 12 residues long. Germline CDR1 WNHNN, CDR2 SYGVQD (reference sequence). Here the CDR3 reads CASSESGYEQYF. DNA of the CDR3: TGCGCCAGCAGTGAGTCGGGGTACGAGCAGTACTTC.

This clonotype was seen only a few times. This rearrangement joins TRBV4-1 to TRBJ1-1; the D gene is possibly TRBD1 (5 bases). The CDR3 totals 14 residues. The germline V gene has CDR1 MGHRA and CDR2 YSYEKL. V gave up 6 bases and J gave up 1 base, with 12 bases separating them. The CDR3 nucleotides are TGCGCCAGCAGGGGGACGCTCAAGAACACTGAAGCTTTCTTT. Its protein product is CASRGTLKNTEAFF.

This clonotype was observed a handful of times. This chain joins TRBV2 and TRBJ2-3, with a weak D call TRBD1 (6 bases). Trimming removed 4 bases from V and 0 bases from J, with 14 bases in between. CDR3 length: 16 residues. Germline-derived CDR1 and CDR2 are SNHLY and FYNNEI. This CDR3 reads CASSAHRDTSTDTQYF. The CDR3 DNA reads as TGTGCCAGCAGTGCACACCGGGACACGAGCACAGATACGCAGTATTTT.

The V and J genes are TRBV6-6 and TRBJ2-1; 7 bases fit TRBD1. CDR1 MNHNY and CDR2 SVGAGI come from the germline V gene (reference sequence). Trimming cost V 4 bases and J 6 bases; bases outside gene matches: 12. The CDR3 totals 16 residues. DNA of the CDR3: TGTGCCAGCAGTTCGGGAAACAGGGGATCAACCAATGAGCAGTTCTTC. Its protein is CASSSGNRGSTNEQFF.

This clonotype was seen only once. The CDR3 loop reads CASTSQGRYGYTF. In DNA, the CDR3 is TGTGCCAGCACTTCACAGGGACGCTATGGCTACACCTTC. This chain connects TRBV6-5 to TRBJ1-2; maybe TRBD1 (6 bases). Germline V gene data show CDR1 as MNHEY and CDR2 as SVGAGI. The germline V and J ends were trimmed by 7 bases and 4 bases, with 13 bases remaining between them. The length of the CDR3 is 13 residues.